This entry describes one T cell receptor beta chain. J lost 4 bases, V lost 3 bases, and 9 bases had no gene match. Per the germline V gene, CDR1 is SGDLS and CDR2 is YYNGEE. The CDR3 length is 15 residues. The sample is drawn from a study of cytomegalovirus exposure and HLA in healthy donors. About the research overall: In a later analysis, the roughly 120 validation repertoires were reported to have used the same platform as the approximately 690 first-cohort repertoires.

Only in-frame clones appear in the TCRdb table, and some are missing; sequencing was by immunoSEQ multiplex PCR. Of about 160,000 clones listed, about 96% are singletons. Separation from the roughly 600-subject first cohort characterized the roughly 120-subject validation cohort, to which the donors belonged. The specimen sequenced was PBMCs. This receptor was taken from a woman aged 18-29 years in good health and CMV-seronegative. The chain recombines TRBV9 with TRBJ2-7; the match to TRBD2 covers 8 bases. CDR3 region: CASSAGGGSGYEQYF. The CDR3 DNA follows: TGTGCCAGCAGCGCCGGCGGGGGGAGCGGTTACGAGCAGTACTTC.